Shown below are 8 T cell receptor beta chains from a single sample sequenced in a study of T cell repertoires in aging, cancer and after chemotherapy. TCR beta rearrangements were amplified from peripheral blood genomic DNA. Multiplex touch-down PCR with TRB-A/B primers amplified rearranged V-D-J TRB sequences. Each CDR3 protein gets one entry after TCRdb re-called the multiplex PCR reads with MiXCR. The sample gives fewer than 11,000 distinct CDR3 sequences, less than 30% of which show up once; 1% to 1.5% is in the top ten. The sequenced sample was blood. Source of these receptors: a human donor in good health.

This rearrangement joins TRBV10-3 to TRBJ2-7; D is unresolved. V was pared by 3 bases and J by 1 base, with 13 bases between. Germline assignment: CDR1 ENHRY and CDR2 SYGVKD. The CDR3 runs 15 residues. The CDR3 bases are TGTGCCATCAGTGACCTCGGGCGGTCGTCCTACGAGCAGTACTTC. Translating it yields CAISDLGRSSYEQYF.

V and J are TRBV18 and TRBJ2-3, with D possibly being TRBD1 or TRBD2 (5 bases each). The CDR3 sequence is 17 residues long. The V gene lost 5 bases and the J gene lost 4 bases, with 22 bases spanning the gap. CDR1 is KGHSH and CDR2 is LQKENI in the germline V gene. The chain's CDR3 is CASSTGFWGSGSDTQYF. For the CDR3, the DNA is TGTGCCAGCTCAACGGGGTTTTGGGGGAGCGGTTCAGATACGCAGTATTTT.

This clonotype was detected a few times. The rearrangement joins TRBV6-5 to TRBJ2-1; 14 nucleotides align to TRBD2. V shed 4 bases and J 6 bases; nucleotides not matched to a gene: 8. The CDR3 has 17 amino acids. Germline loops: CDR1 MNHEY, CDR2 SVGAGI. The CDR3 DNA is TGTGCCAGCAGTTCTCCGGGACTAGCGGGAGTGGCCAATGAGCAGTTCTTC. Translated, it gives CASSSPGLAGVANEQFF.

The genes are TRBV12-3 or TRBV12-4 and TRBJ2-3; TRBD2 agrees at 7 bases. CDR3 size: 13 residues. With V trimmed by 6 bases and J by 2 bases, 2 bases remained unmatched. CDR3 DNA: TGTGCCAGCAGACGGGACTACACAGATACGCAGTATTTT. This gives the protein CASRRDYTDTQYF.

This clonotype has only a few counts. The chain combines TRBV15 with TRBJ2-5; 7 bases fit TRBD1. CDR3 length: 17 amino acids. V shed 0 bases, J shed 0 bases, and the junction held 7 bases outside the gene matches. Looked up from germline, CDR1 is LNHNV and CDR2 is YYDKDF (reference sequence). The CDR3: CATSRDRDRVNQETQYF. Here the CDR3 DNA reads TGTGCCACCAGCAGAGATCGCGACAGGGTCAACCAAGAGACCCAGTACTTC.

This clonotype turned up a few times. This rearrangement joins TRBV27 to TRBJ2-7; no firm D call. The germline V gene encodes CDR1 MNHEY and CDR2 SMNVEV (reference sequence). The CDR3 has 13 residues. The V end was cut by 7 bases, the J end by 6 bases, with 16 bases between. The CDR3, as DNA: TGTGCCAGCAACCCGGACCTTTCCAGCGAGCAGTACTTC. It specifies CASNPDLSSEQYF.

This clonotype has a handful of counts. The V gene is TRBV28, the J gene TRBJ2-7, with a possible D match to TRBD2 (5 bases). Trimming took 3 bases from V and 7 from J, leaving 22 bases between them. The length of the CDR3 is 16 residues. From germline, CDR1 is MDHEN and CDR2 SYDVKM. DNA of the CDR3: TGTGCCAGCAGTTTTGGAGGAACACTCACAAGTTATGAGCAGTACTTC. Encoded protein: CASSFGGTLTSYEQYF.

This chain uses TRBV19 with TRBJ2-1; 14 positions agree with TRBD2. This CDR3 is built from 17 residues. Germline assignment: CDR1 LNHDA and CDR2 SQIVND (reference sequence). V trimming: 1 base; J trimming: 7 bases; junction bases outside the gene matches: 6. The CDR3 region has the DNA TGTGCCAGTAGTATAGGGGGACTAGCGGGGGCCTTTAATGAGCAGTTCTTC. This gives the protein CASSIGGLAGAFNEQFF.